This is a list of T cell receptor beta chains from one sample in a study of T cells after yellow fever vaccination. TCRdb ran MiXCR on the 5' RACE reads and lists one entry per CDR3 protein. The table includes 250,000 to 300,000 distinct CDR3 sequences, roughly 4.8% detected once. Sample: CD4+ T cells sorted from PBMCs, taken on the day of the yellow fever booster vaccination. All receptors come from a man younger than 30 who received the YFV17D yellow fever vaccine. The conserved cysteine and the conserved F or W are not part of the CDR3 here. Clone sizes are given selectively: once, few, many, or a class where the clone is expanded.

clone_size j_call v_call cdr3_aa
few TRBJ1-2 TRBV6-6 ASSSPQGNYGYT
few TRBJ2-3 TRBV9 ASSVGGHPVADTQY
- TRBJ2-5 TRBV28 ASSLVSGGRETQY
- TRBJ2-5 TRBV18 ASSPMERETQY
many TRBJ1-4 TRBV12-3/TRBV12-4 ASRERIRGEKLF
many TRBJ1-5 TRBV12-3/TRBV12-4 ASSLFRESNQPQH
few TRBJ1-1 TRBV20-1 SAREGVHTEAF
many TRBJ2-3 TRBV7-3 ASSLGLASSTDTQY
few TRBJ2-5 TRBV5-4 ASSLREGKETQY
- TRBJ1-1 TRBV5-4 ASSTPRDGTEAF
many TRBJ2-5 TRBV5-5 ASSLAAGRLGETQY
few TRBJ2-6 TRBV28 ASSAGGAGANVLT
- TRBJ2-3 TRBV7-2 ASSLVGGGSTDTQY
few TRBJ2-3 TRBV20-1 SASPPRENTQY